This T cell receptor beta chain was obtained from a study of identifying expanded T cells in peripheral blood. Germline CDR1 is SGHAT and CDR2 is FQNNGV. Between the trimmed V and J ends, which lost 5 bases and 1 base, there was a span of 14 bases. This CDR3 has 15 amino acids. Concerning this clone: Its antigen is still unknown.

General study findings and limits: Over approximately two and four weeks, about 15 and 18 clones changed, versus around 1.3 between replicates. Variance in clone template counts between roughly 2-week samples significantly increased with total template count across all healthy donors.

Collection occurred without any documented infections or immune events in donors. Using immunoSEQ multiplex PCR, the repertoire was profiled, and TCRdb retains in-frame clones only, with some absent. Altogether about 78,000 clones are present, about four fifths being singletons, with the ten largest covering more than 15%. The sequenced sample consisted of blood. The clonotype originates from a person aged 18 to 75 in good health. The V and J genes are TRBV11-2 and TRBJ1-1, with D possibly TRBD1 on 6 matching bases. DNA for the CDR3: TGTGCCAGCAGCCCACAACAGGGATCGAACACTGAAGCTTTCTTT. Translation: CASSPQQGSNTEAFF.